This T cell receptor beta chain stems from a study of Ad26.COV2.S vaccination and SARS-CoV-2 variants. Treatment in this sample: about 20 received Ad26.COV2.S at low or high dose, single or two shots; a few received placebo; per-sample allocation not given. Following the first vaccine or placebo injection, samples were taken on day 63. Boston supplied an adult donor aged 18-55 years. Study-wide results and caveats: Responses of spike-specific T cells (both CD8+ and CD4+) reportedly showed substantial breadth after vaccination.

Remarks on this clone: Its target is unknown.

V was shortened by 2 bases and J by 1 base, with 9 bases between the two germline ends. The CDR3 covers 14 residues. Germline V gene lookup returns CDR1 LNHDA and CDR2 SQIVND (reference sequence). Some clones are missing from TCRdb's copy, which holds only in-frame ones; the method was immunoSEQ multiplex PCR. The table has some 340,000 clones, around 83% seen once. The sequence derives from a person aged 18-65 years who received the Ad26.COV2.S COVID-19 vaccine or a placebo. This sample comprised peripheral blood, obtained in a trial of Ad26.COV2.S vaccine versus placebo. The chain is built from TRBV19 and TRBJ2-7, with TRBD1 as a possible D gene (6 bases). This chain's CDR3 is CASSIQGSSYEQYF. The CDR3 DNA reads TGTGCCAGTAGTATACAGGGGTCATCCTACGAGCAGTACTTC.